These 28 T cell receptor beta chains were sequenced from one sample in a study of shared clonotypes between healthy human individuals (dated by TCRdb to about 2020). Libraries were constructed by the immunoSEQ multiplex PCR assay. Held by TCRdb, this immuneACCESS table contains in-frame sequences only and omits some clones. Under half of the omission traces to an unresolved V gene where checked; the cause of the rest is unknown. The sample table records 2 million to 2.5 million clones; 85% to 95% of these occur just once. Approximately 0.13% of the sample belongs to the ten largest clones. Material: naive CD4+ T cells sorted from blood. In the paper's terms, the cell subset or site label means: CD45RA+ positively selected. These receptors all come from a man younger than 35 in good health.

The V gene is TRBV25-1, the J gene TRBJ1-1, with TRBD1 as a possible D gene (6 bases). The CDR3 runs to 13 residues. From germline, CDR1 is MGHDK and CDR2 SYGVNS. V gave up 3 bases and J gave up 1 base, with 6 bases separating them. The CDR3 DNA sequence: TGTGCCAGCAGTGAGGGACAGAACACTGAAGCTTTCTTT. Residues: CASSEGQNTEAFF.

V and J are TRBV5-1 and TRBJ1-2; 8 bases are a match to TRBD1. The V gene's germline CDR1 is SGHRS and CDR2 YFSETQ. After removal of 4 bases from V and 8 bases from J, the junction contained 7 bases not matched to a gene. The CDR3 consists of 13 residues. Here the CDR3 DNA reads TGCGCCAGCAGCCTAACGACAGGGGCGGGCTACACCTTC. Protein product: CASSLTTGAGYTF.

With regard to this clone: Other DNA sequences in the sample encode the same CDR3. The gene calls are TRBV7-2 and TRBJ2-7, with TRBD2 matching 10 bases. This CDR3 is built from 16 residues. V was clipped by 0 bases and J by 2 bases; unmatched bases: 4. The germline V gene encodes CDR1 SGHTA and CDR2 FQGNSA. This CDR3 reads CASSLARLAGAYEQYF. CDR3 coding DNA: TGTGCCAGCAGCTTAGCGCGACTAGCGGGCGCCTACGAGCAGTACTTC.

The chain couples TRBV29-1 to TRBJ2-3, with unresolved D. Germline CDR1 and CDR2: SQVTM and ANQGSEA. Trimming removed 1 base at V and 5 bases at J, with 7 bases between. The CDR3 runs 12 residues. As DNA, the CDR3 is TGCAGCGTTGAAGGCAGAAAAGATACGCAGTATTTT. It is translated as CSVEGRKDTQYF.

This chain uses TRBV30 with TRBJ2-1; D is perhaps TRBD2 (6 bases). Germline-derived CDR1 and CDR2 are GTSNPN and SVGIG (reference sequence). V gave up 1 base and J gave up 8 bases, with 18 bases separating them. The CDR3 covers 15 residues. CDR3 sequence: CAWSGRAGKWDEQFF. Written as DNA, the CDR3 is TGTGCCTGGAGTGGTAGGGCGGGGAAATGGGATGAGCAGTTCTTC.

The chain carries TRBV7-4 and TRBJ1-1; D perhaps matches TRBD1 (5 bases). This CDR3 is 19 amino acids long. V was shortened by 4 bases and J by 5 bases, with 29 bases between the two germline ends. Germline V CDR1 and CDR2: SGHVT, SQSDAQ. In nucleotides, the CDR3 is TGTGCCAGCAGCTCCGAGGGCATGGCCGGGGCGAAGTGGAAAACTGAAGCTTTCTTT. It translates to CASSSEGMAGAKWKTEAFF.

To note about this clone: Different DNA sequences within this sample yield the same CDR3. The CDR3 DNA sequence: TGTGCCAGTAGTATCTCAGGGGGCCGGGAGACCCAGTACTTC. Translating it yields CASSISGGRETQYF. V and J are TRBV19 and TRBJ2-5; 8 bases fit TRBD1. CDR1 is LNHDA and CDR2 is SQIVND in the germline V gene (reference sequence). The CDR3 contains 14 residues. J was trimmed by 5 bases and V by 3 bases; bases with no gene match: 5.

The chain carries TRBV18 and TRBJ1-1; 10 nucleotides match TRBD1. The CDR3 length is 15 residues. Germline V CDR1 and CDR2: KGHSH, LQKENI. Unmatched junction bases numbered 5, after V lost 3 bases and J lost 4 bases. In DNA form, the CDR3 reads TGTGCCAGCTCACCTGTCGGGACAGGGGCCACTGAAGCTTTCTTT. The encoded protein is CASSPVGTGATEAFF.

The chain uses TRBV9 and TRBJ2-3; D is uncertain. Germline V gene data show CDR1 as SGDLS and CDR2 as YYNGEE. CDR3 size: 14 residues. V dropped 0 bases and J dropped 2 bases, with 7 bases sitting between them. Here the CDR3 reads CASSVAIFTDTQYF. The DNA of the CDR3 is TGTGCCAGCAGCGTAGCTATTTTCACAGATACGCAGTATTTT.

This clone was observed a few times. The chain carries TRBV18 and TRBJ2-2; D is possibly TRBD1 (5 bases). Germline V gives CDR1 KGHSH, CDR2 LQKENI. The CDR3 runs 15 residues. Trimming cost V 3 bases and J 4 bases, with 12 bases left between them. The CDR3 region has the DNA TGTGCCAGCTCACCTTTGGGGCGCACCACCGGGGAGCTGTTTTTT. Its translation: CASSPLGRTTGELFF. Full variable domain (rest looked up from reference TRBV18 and TRBJ2-2): NAGVMQNPRHLVRRRGQEARLRCSPMKGHSHVYWYRQLPEEGLKFMVYLQKENIIDESGMPKERFSAEFPKEGPSILRIQQVVRGDSAAYFCASSPLGRTTGELFFGEGSRLTVL.

This chain connects TRBV4-1 to TRBJ2-2, with 9 nucleotides matching TRBD1. The CDR3 is 16 residues long. Trimming removed 2 bases from V and 3 bases from J; junction bases left unmatched: 4. In germline, CDR1 is MGHRA, CDR2 YSYEKL. CDR3 coding DNA: TGCGCCAGCAGCCAACTGGGACAGGGTTACACCGGGGAGCTGTTTTTT. Amino acid sequence: CASSQLGQGYTGELFF.

V is TRBV5-1 and J is TRBJ2-7, with D possibly being TRBD1 (6 bases). Germline lookup yields CDR1 SGHRS and CDR2 YFSETQ. The CDR3 runs 11 residues. The V end was cut by 5 bases, the J end by 4 bases, with 7 bases between. The CDR3 loop reads CASRDRYEQYF. In DNA, the CDR3 is TGCGCCAGCAGGGACAGATACGAGCAGTACTTC.

The J gene is TRBJ2-3, the V gene TRBV6-5; maybe TRBD2 (7 bases). The CDR3 runs 14 residues. The V end lost 10 bases, the J end lost 2 bases, and 16 bases lay between the germline ends. Germline assignment: CDR1 MNHEY and CDR2 SVGAGI. CDR3 bases: TGTGCCACCCGGCCGGGGGGCAACACAGATACGCAGTATTTT. Amino acid sequence: CATRPGGNTDTQYF.

The chain uses TRBV27 and TRBJ2-5, with 8 nucleotides matching TRBD2. The CDR3 length is 15 residues. V lost 5 bases and J lost 3; bases outside the gene matches: 8. CDR1 MNHEY and CDR2 SMNVEV come from the germline V gene (reference sequence). Written as DNA, the CDR3 is TGTGCCAGCAGTCGCCTAACGGGACTAGAAGAGACCCAGTACTTC. Translating gives CASSRLTGLEETQYF.

The chain combines TRBV18 with TRBJ2-7; D is perhaps TRBD2 (6 bases). V lost 7 bases to trimming and J lost 0 bases, with 13 bases between them. Per germline, CDR1 KGHSH and CDR2 LQKENI. The CDR3 sequence is 14 residues long. The CDR3 DNA sequence: TGTGCCAGCTTACCGGCGGGGAACTCCTACGAGCAGTACTTC. Translation gives CASLPAGNSYEQYF.

The chain recombines TRBV2 with TRBJ2-5; D call uncertain. Trimming stripped 2 bases from V and 9 bases from J, with 7 bases between. Germline loops: CDR1 SNHLY, CDR2 FYNNEI. CDR3 size: 11 residues. The CDR3 DNA reads TGTGCCAGCAGTGAAACTACGGCCCAGTACTTC. Translation: CASSETTAQYF.

V usage is TRBV10-3 and J usage is TRBJ1-1, with a possible D match to TRBD1 (6 bases). V lost 11 bases and J 3 bases, leaving 16 bases between the germline ends. Germline lookup yields CDR1 ENHRY and CDR2 SYGVKD. This CDR3 contains 13 residues. CDR3 in amino acids: CAATQGIYTEAFF. DNA for the CDR3: TGTGCCGCTACACAGGGTATATACACTGAAGCTTTCTTT.

This rearrangement joins TRBV6-1 to TRBJ1-1; D is uncertain. V was trimmed by 8 bases and J by 0 bases, leaving 10 bases between them. The CDR3 has 13 amino acids. CDR1 and CDR2 (germline): MNHNS, SASEGT. Written as DNA, the CDR3 is TGTGCCAGCGATGTCAGACTGAACACTGAAGCTTTCTTT. It specifies CASDVRLNTEAFF.

This clone occurred once. This sample includes further DNA sequences coding for the same CDR3. The chain combines TRBV2 with TRBJ1-2; maybe TRBD1 (5 bases). Germline CDR1 and CDR2: SNHLY and FYNNEI. This CDR3 spans 11 amino acids. The ends were cut back, 4 bases at V and 7 bases at J, with 7 bases in the middle. CDR3 sequence: CASSVGVGYTF. CDR3 in DNA: TGTGCCAGCAGTGTAGGGGTTGGCTACACCTTC.

This chain joins TRBV4-3 and TRBJ2-5, with TRBD2 as a possible D gene (6 bases). V gave up 0 bases and J gave up 5 bases, with 13 bases separating them. This CDR3 region has 15 residues. Germline V CDR1 and CDR2: LGHNA, YSLEER. The DNA of the CDR3 is TGCGCCAGCAGCCAAGATTGGCGGGATGGGGAGACCCAGTACTTC. Protein sequence: CASSQDWRDGETQYF.

The rearrangement uses TRBV4-3 and TRBJ1-2; D is unresolved. Trimming stripped 4 bases from V and 9 bases from J, with 21 bases between. There are 15 residues in the CDR3. Germline-derived CDR1 and CDR2 are LGHNA and YSLEER. CDR3 residues: CASSPDLGSYERYTF. Here the CDR3 DNA reads TGCGCCAGCAGCCCAGATTTGGGTAGCTATGAGCGCTACACCTTC.

As regards this clone: Other DNA sequences of this sample code for an identical CDR3. This chain links TRBV5-1 with TRBJ1-2; D gene unclear. V was clipped by 5 bases and J by 1 base, with 6 bases between them. The CDR3 contains 12 residues. Germline V CDR1 and CDR2: SGHRS, YFSETQ. CDR3 amino acids: CASSEDNYGYTF. CDR3 bases: TGCGCCAGCAGTGAGGATAACTATGGCTACACCTTC.

The V and J genes are TRBV7-3 and TRBJ2-1; TRBD1 is a possible D gene (6 bases). V shed 5 bases and J shed 10 bases, with 12 bases lying between them. There are 12 residues in the CDR3. Per germline, CDR1 SGHTA and CDR2 FQGTGA. CDR3 loop: CASSAGQGEQFF. For the CDR3, the DNA is TGTGCCAGCAGCGCCGGGCAGGGGGAGCAGTTCTTC. The complete variable domain, with remaining parts taken from reference TRBV7-3 and TRBJ2-1, reads GAGVSQTPSNKVTEKGKYVELRCDPISGHTALYWYRQSLGQGPEFLIYFQGTGAADDSGLPNDRFFAVRPEGSVSTLKIQRTERGDSAVYLCASSAGQGEQFFGPGTRLTVL.

The chain carries TRBV19 and TRBJ1-1; D is unclear. CDR3 length equals 13 residues. Trimming removed 3 bases from V and 1 base from J, with 6 bases in between. CDR1 and CDR2 (germline): LNHDA, SQIVND (reference sequence). CDR3 loop: CASSMNGNTEAFF. The CDR3 region has the DNA TGTGCCAGTAGTATGAACGGGAACACTGAAGCTTTCTTT.

This chain links TRBV6-6 with TRBJ1-4; D might be TRBD1 (5 bases). The germline CDR1 and CDR2 sequences are MNHNY and SVGAGI (reference sequence). V was pared by 6 bases and J by 8 bases, with 16 bases between. The CDR3 runs 14 residues. DNA of the CDR3: TGTGCCAGCAGGGGGGTCACTCGGGAAGAAAAACTGTTTTTT. It encodes CASRGVTREEKLFF.

Notes on this clone: The junction does not match germline at one end; this may be a read error. This rearrangement joins TRBV7-7 to TRBJ2-3; 8 positions agree with TRBD2. Germline loops: CDR1 SSHAT, CDR2 FNYEAQ (reference sequence). The CDR3 spans 15 residues. DNA for the CDR3: TGTGCTAGCAGTTCCACTAGCGGAACGGGAGATACGCAGTATTTT. Amino acids: CASSSTSGTGDTQYF.

This clone has just a few counts. The V call is TRBV6-1, the J call TRBJ1-6; D unclear. Germline loops: CDR1 MNHNS, CDR2 SASEGT. The CDR3 covers 14 residues. V lost 3 bases to trimming and J lost 7 bases, with 10 bases between them. The CDR3 DNA sequence: TGTGCCAGCAGTGATGCAGGCACCAATTCACCCCTCCACTTT. Translating it yields CASSDAGTNSPLHF.

The chain employs TRBV30 and TRBJ1-2; no clear D gene. V lost 1 base, J lost 5 bases, and 11 bases lay in between. Germline CDR1 GTSNPN, CDR2 SVGIG (reference sequence). The CDR3 extends over 13 amino acids. The CDR3 DNA reads TGTGCCTGGAGTGGAGATAGGTTGTATGGCTACACCTTC. It specifies CAWSGDRLYGYTF.